This is a list of T cell receptor beta chains from one sample in a study of cytomegalovirus exposure and HLA in healthy donors. Assay: immunoSEQ multiplex PCR; the TCRdb copy retains only in-frame clones and omits some. Of 150,000 to 200,000 clones listed, about 89% are singletons. Sequencing was done on a sample of PBMCs. These receptors all come from a man aged 18 to 29 in good health and CMV-seropositive. Each CDR3 is given with its conserved first and last residue. The order of the fields is clone size, D gene, V gene, J gene, CDR3 DNA, CDR3 protein. The D gene is left open where the match is weak. Not all rows give a size; the values are once, few, many and, for expanded clones, a class.

few	NA	TRBV27	TRBJ1-6	TGTGCCACCAATCTAGACGGGTATAATTCACCCCTCCACTTT	CATNLDGYNSPLHF
once	NA	TRBV28	TRBJ1-1	TGTGCCACCTTCAGTGGACGGGGCACTGAAGCTTTCTTT	CATFSGRGTEAFF
NA	TRBD2	TRBV5-6	TRBJ2-1	TGTGCCAGCAGCTCAAGACTAGCGGGAGGGCGAACCTACAATGAGCAGTTCTTC	CASSSRLAGGRTYNEQFF
once	NA	TRBV7-9	TRBJ2-7	TGTGCCAGCAGCTCGTTGATGGCGGCCGAGCAGTACTTC	CASSSLMAAEQYF
NA	TRBD1	TRBV9	TRBJ2-7	TGTGCCAGCAGCTCGGACAGGGCAGGGGAGCAGTACTTC	CASSSDRAGEQYF
NA	NA	TRBV6-4	TRBJ2-1	TGTGCCAGCAGTCCCCGGGGGTTCTCCTACAATGAGCAGTTCTTC	CASSPRGFSYNEQFF
NA	TRBD1	TRBV6-5	TRBJ2-3	TGTGCCAGCAGTCATGGACAGGGAGGTACAGATACGCAGTATTTT	CASSHGQGGTDTQYF
once	NA	TRBV7-6	TRBJ1-1	TGTGCCAGCAGCACCGGGAGGGGGGTCAGGGGCACTGAAGCTTTCTTT	CASSTGRGVRGTEAFF
few	TRBD2	TRBV27	TRBJ2-7	TGTGCCAGCAGTCGGACGCCCGGGACTAACTCCTACGAGCAGTACTTC	CASSRTPGTNSYEQYF
NA	TRBD1	TRBV19	TRBJ1-6	TGTGCCAGTACCGATATCGGACAGGGGAGACATTCACCCCTCCACTTT	CASTDIGQGRHSPLHF
NA	NA	TRBV25-1	TRBJ1-4	TGTGCCAGCAGTGACTCTGGGTGGGGAGTTGAGGAAAAACTGTTTTTT	CASSDSGWGVEEKLFF
NA	TRBD1	TRBV5-5	TRBJ2-7	TGTGCCAGCAGCTTATCCGGGACAGGGACCTACGAGCAGTACTTC	CASSLSGTGTYEQYF
NA	TRBD1	TRBV7-2	TRBJ2-7	TGTGCCAGCAGCTTTGCCGGGACAGGGGACGAGCAGTACTTC	CASSFAGTGDEQYF
once	NA	TRBV5-6	TRBJ2-1	TGTGCCAGCAGCCCGACTGATAGCTCCTACAATGAGCAGTTCTTC	CASSPTDSSYNEQFF
few	NA	TRBV11-2	TRBJ2-2	TGTGCCACCCCGAAGGCCCCGGGAGTGATGGACGGGGAGCTGTTTTTT	CATPKAPGVMDGELFF
NA	TRBD2	TRBV5-4	TRBJ2-7	TGTGCCAGCAGCCTCCGCCTAGCGGGAGGGCTCTACGAGCAGTACTTC	CASSLRLAGGLYEQYF
NA	NA	TRBV21-1	TRBJ1-5	TGTGCCAGCAGCACTCAAGGGGCAGGCAATAATCAGCCCCAGCATTTT	CASSTQGAGNNQPQHF
once	TRBD2	TRBV29-1	TRBJ2-1	TGCAGCGTTGAACGGGGGAGGGAGGTAGGCAATGAGCAGTTCTTC	CSVERGREVGNEQFF
NA	NA	TRBV6-5	TRBJ2-3	TGTGCCAGCGTTGGGGGCGTTACGCAGTATTTT	CASVGGVTQYF
NA	NA	TRBV18	TRBJ1-1	TGTGCCAGCTCACCGACCCCTTCAGGGTTGAACACTGAAGCTTTCTTT	CASSPTPSGLNTEAFF
NA	TRBD2	TRBV4-3	TRBJ2-3	TGCGCCAGCAGCCAAGATGTAGCGGGGGGGCCGACGACAGATACGCAGTATTTT	CASSQDVAGGPTTDTQYF
once	NA	TRBV5-1	TRBJ1-1	TGCGCCAGCAGTTATGACTCAGTGACTGAAGCTTTCTTT	CASSYDSVTEAFF
NA	TRBD1	TRBV27	TRBJ1-1	TGTGCCAGCAGTCCGACAGGGCCAAACACTGAAGCTTTCTTT	CASSPTGPNTEAFF
few	TRBD1	TRBV19	TRBJ2-2	TGTGCCAGTACCCATAGGACAGGGACGTACGGGGAGCTGTTTTTT	CASTHRTGTYGELFF
NA	NA	TRBV7-8	TRBJ1-2	TGTGCCAGCAGCTCCCCTCCACACCAGGATTTGATCCGTAACTATGGCTACACCTTC	CASSSPPHQDLIRNYGYTF
NA	TRBD1	TRBV5-5	TRBJ2-7	TGTGCCAGCAGCTTGGAGGGACAGGGAATTGAGCAGTACTTC	CASSLEGQGIEQYF